These 22 T cell receptor beta chains originate from one sample sequenced in a study of lymphopenia after photon versus proton radiotherapy. The repertoire was sequenced with immunoSEQ multiplex PCR; TCRdb's copy has only in-frame clones and lacks some. The table has about 35,000 clones, more than 85% seen once. The sample in question was peripheral blood, obtained from a patient treated with photon-based radiotherapy. These receptors all stem from a man between 60 and 75 years old with cholangiocarcinoma.

The chain joins TRBV11-2 to TRBJ2-1; D is uncertain. Trimming took 5 bases from V and 2 from J, leaving 10 bases between them. Germline loops: CDR1 SGHAT, CDR2 FQNNGV. The CDR3 totals 14 residues. The CDR3 region is CASSENSAYNEQFF. Written as DNA, the CDR3 is TGTGCCAGCAGCGAAAATAGTGCCTACAATGAGCAGTTCTTC.

V is TRBV11-2 and J is TRBJ2-2; D ambiguous. Per germline, CDR1 SGHAT and CDR2 FQNNGV. Trimming took off 2 bases at V and 6 bases at J, with 7 bases between the two ends. There are 13 residues in the CDR3. CDR3 sequence reads: CASSLLVAGELFF. CDR3 coding DNA: TGTGCCAGCAGCTTATTGGTCGCCGGGGAGCTGTTTTTT.

The chain is built from TRBV4-1 and TRBJ2-1, with 7 positions matching TRBD1. Per germline, CDR1 MGHRA and CDR2 YSYEKL. V gave up 2 bases and J gave up 6 bases; unmatched junction bases: 1. The CDR3 length is 13 residues. The CDR3: CASSQHRGNEQFF. The DNA for the CDR3 is TGCGCCAGCAGCCAACACAGGGGCAATGAGCAGTTCTTC.

This chain uses TRBV4-2 with TRBJ1-1, with a weak D call TRBD1 (5 bases). CDR1 is LGHNA and CDR2 is YNFKEQ in the germline V gene. Trimming stripped 2 bases from V and 1 base from J, with 8 bases between. The CDR3 length is 14 residues. CDR3 sequence: CASSQFTGNTEAFF. For the CDR3, the DNA is TGTGCCAGCAGCCAATTTACAGGGAACACTGAAGCTTTCTTT.

This chain connects TRBV19 to TRBJ1-6, with 9 bases aligning to TRBD1. CDR3 size: 13 residues. CDR1 LNHDA and CDR2 SQIVND come from the germline V gene (reference sequence). V dropped 6 bases and J dropped 7; count of bases not matched to a gene: 1. CDR3 protein: CASRDRGNSPLHF. The CDR3 nucleotides read TGTGCCAGTAGGGACAGGGGAAATTCACCCCTCCACTTT.

The V call is TRBV4-1, the J call TRBJ2-5; 10 nucleotides align to TRBD2. The V gene end was trimmed by 1 base and the J gene end by 3 bases; junction bases not matched to a gene: 8. Germline values: CDR1 MGHRA, CDR2 YSYEKL. The CDR3 extends over 17 amino acids. As DNA, the CDR3 is TGCGCCAGCAGCCAAGGGCAGGGGCTAGCGGGGGAAGAGACCCAGTACTTC. Translating it yields CASSQGQGLAGEETQYF.

This rearrangement joins TRBV7-3 to TRBJ2-7; 9 bases agree with TRBD1. The CDR3 covers 14 residues. The J segment lost 5 bases and the V segment lost 5 bases, leaving 7 bases of the junction unmatched. Germline CDR1 reads SGHTA; CDR2 reads FQGTGA. The CDR3 sequence: CASSPRDREDEQYF. CDR3 nucleotide sequence: TGTGCCAGCAGCCCCCGGGACAGGGAAGACGAGCAGTACTTC.

In DNA form, the CDR3 reads TGTGCCAGCAACCCTATGTGGGGCAATTCACCCCTCCACTTT. Translation gives CASNPMWGNSPLHF. The chain employs TRBV7-2 and TRBJ1-6; possibly TRBD1 for D (5 bases). The CDR3 contains 14 residues. Trimming removed 7 bases from V and 7 bases from J, with 14 bases in between. Germline values: CDR1 SGHTA, CDR2 FQGNSA.

The J gene is TRBJ1-5, the V gene TRBV11-2, with D possibly being TRBD1 (5 bases). Trimming removed 3 bases at V and 0 bases at J, with 6 bases between. The CDR3 length is 14 residues. Germline V gene sequence: CDR1 SGHAT, CDR2 FQNNGV. The CDR3 sequence: CASSFGASNQPQHF. Here the CDR3 DNA reads TGTGCCAGCAGCTTTGGGGCTAGCAATCAGCCCCAGCATTTT.

This chain uses TRBV7-9 with TRBJ1-2; 8 bases map to TRBD1. V lost 3 bases to trimming and J lost 0 bases; unmatched junction nucleotides: 9. This CDR3 has 17 amino acids. The germline gives CDR1 SEHNR, CDR2 FQNEAQ (reference sequence). The CDR3 bases are TGTGCCAGCAGCTTTAGCGACAGGGGTCCCCCTAACTATGGCTACACCTTC. This gives the protein CASSFSDRGPPNYGYTF.

V usage is TRBV19 and J usage is TRBJ2-6; possible D gene TRBD2, 5 bases. Germline CDR1 is LNHDA and CDR2 is SQIVND (reference sequence). The V gene lost 6 bases and the J gene lost 4 bases, with 7 bases spanning the gap. The CDR3 extends over 13 amino acids. The CDR3 coding sequence is TGTGCCAGTAGCCCTAGCGGGGCCAACGTCCTGACTTTC. As protein: CASSPSGANVLTF.

This chain joins TRBV11-2 and TRBJ2-5, with 9 bases fitting TRBD1. V dropped 0 bases and J dropped 9; count of bases not matched to a gene: 17. The CDR3 length is 18 residues. Germline assignment: CDR1 SGHAT and CDR2 FQNNGV. The CDR3 DNA sequence: TGTGCCAGCAGCTTAGAAAGAGTTGGGACAGGGATGCCAGGGGCCCAGTACTTC. Protein sequence: CASSLERVGTGMPGAQYF.

This clone was seen a handful of times. This rearrangement joins TRBV19 to TRBJ1-5; TRBD1 is a possible D gene (5 bases). Germline V lookup: CDR1 LNHDA, CDR2 SQIVND (reference sequence). CDR3 length: 14 amino acids. Between the trimmed V and J ends, which lost 5 bases and 1 base, there was a span of 9 bases. The CDR3, as DNA: TGTGCCAGTAGTCCGCCAGGGAGCAATCAGCCCCAGCATTTT. Its translation is CASSPPGSNQPQHF.

Written as DNA, the CDR3 is TGTGCCAGCAGCGTAGGCCGGACAGGGGGCCAAGAGACCCAGTACTTC. This sequence encodes CASSVGRTGGQETQYF. The J gene is TRBJ2-5, the V gene TRBV9, with 10 bases fitting TRBD1. Unmatched junction bases numbered 3, after V lost 0 bases and J lost 1 base. The CDR3 runs to 16 residues. Germline lookup yields CDR1 SGDLS and CDR2 YYNGEE. The full variable domain, its missing parts supplied by reference TRBV9 and TRBJ2-5, is DSGVTQTPKHLITATGQRVTLRCSPRSGDLSVYWYQQSLDQGLQFLIQYYNGEERAKGNILERFSAQQFPDLHSELNLSSLELGDSALYFCASSVGRTGGQETQYFGPGTRLLVL.

The chain employs TRBV28 and TRBJ1-5; D is undetermined. Germline CDR1 reads MDHEN; CDR2 reads SYDVKM. Trimming pared 6 bases from V and 0 bases from J, leaving 12 bases between. The CDR3 runs to 15 residues. The CDR3 spells CASSPPVPSNQPQHF. CDR3 bases: TGTGCCAGCAGCCCCCCAGTCCCTAGCAATCAGCCCCAGCATTTT.

The chain couples TRBV13 to TRBJ2-1; D uncertain. This CDR3 is built from 15 residues. Germline CDR1 PRHDT, CDR2 FYEKMQ (reference sequence). V lost 3 bases and J lost 0, with 9 bases in between. The CDR3 sequence: CASSFPLGSYNEQFF. The CDR3 DNA is TGTGCCAGCAGCTTTCCCCTAGGCTCCTACAATGAGCAGTTCTTC.

The gene calls are TRBV6-1 and TRBJ2-5; 7 positions match TRBD2. The CDR3 length is 16 residues. Unmatched junction bases numbered 7, after V lost 1 base and J lost 2 bases. Per the germline V gene, CDR1 is MNHNS and CDR2 is SASEGT. CDR3 nucleotide sequence: TGTGCCAGCAGTGAAGGCGGGAGCGGGGCACAAGAGACCCAGTACTTC. Residues: CASSEGGSGAQETQYF.

V gene TRBV29-1 combines with J gene TRBJ2-7; D possibly matches TRBD1 or TRBD2 (5 bases each). V gave up 6 bases and J gave up 3 bases, with 12 bases separating them. Per the germline V gene, CDR1 is SQVTM and CDR2 is ANQGSEA. The CDR3 consists of 12 residues. The CDR3 DNA follows: TGCAGCGTATCCCGGGACGGCTACGAGCAGTACTTC. Encoded protein: CSVSRDGYEQYF.

The J gene is TRBJ2-5, the V gene TRBV5-1; D assignment may be TRBD1 or TRBD2 (6 bases each). Germline V gene sequence: CDR1 SGHRS, CDR2 YFSETQ. The CDR3 consists of 15 residues. Trimming removed 0 bases from V and 5 bases from J, with 14 bases in between. DNA for the CDR3: TGCGCCAGCAGCTTGGAGTCCGGGGGCCGGGAGACCCAGTACTTC. It translates to CASSLESGGRETQYF.

The rearrangement joins TRBV28 to TRBJ2-7, with D perhaps TRBD1 (6 bases). The CDR3 spans 12 residues. V was cut by 6 bases and J by 3 bases, with 9 bases left in between. Germline V CDR1 and CDR2: MDHEN, SYDVKM. The DNA for the CDR3 is TGTGCCAGCAGAACAGGGAACTACGAGCAGTACTTC. Amino acid sequence: CASRTGNYEQYF.

The V gene is TRBV18, the J gene TRBJ1-1; no clear D. CDR3 length equals 13 residues. Per germline, CDR1 KGHSH and CDR2 LQKENI. The V end lost 6 bases, the J end lost 0 bases, and 8 bases lay between the germline ends. The CDR3 here is CASSAGLNTEAFF. CDR3 in DNA: TGTGCCAGCTCGGCGGGTTTGAACACTGAAGCTTTCTTT.

The rearrangement joins TRBV6-1 to TRBJ2-7; tentatively, D is TRBD1 or TRBD2 (6 bases each). Trimming left V 7 bases short and J 0 bases short, with 16 bases between. Per germline, CDR1 MNHNS and CDR2 SASEGT. The CDR3 sequence is 15 residues long. CDR3 coding DNA: TGTGCCAGCACCCGGACGGGGGCTAACTCCTACGAGCAGTACTTC. It specifies CASTRTGANSYEQYF.